One and the same sample provided the 14 T cell receptor beta chains below, sequenced in a study of blood T cell repertoires in COVID-19. Assay used: immunoSEQ multiplex PCR; TCRdb lists only in-frame clones, some missing. The table has about 19,000 clones, 86% seen once. Sequencing input: peripheral blood. The receptors were sampled from a man in his 70s with acute or convalescent COVID-19.

The chain recombines TRBV15 with TRBJ1-1, with TRBD1 matching over 8 bases. The CDR3 is 17 residues long. V gave up 2 bases and J gave up 3 bases; unmatched junction bases: 11. Germline loops: CDR1 LNHNV, CDR2 YYDKDF (reference sequence). CDR3 DNA: TGTGCCACCAGCAGACAAATGGAACGGGACAGGTACACTGAAGCTTTCTTT. Translation: CATSRQMERDRYTEAFF.

This chain uses TRBV6-2 or TRBV6-3 with TRBJ1-3; a weak D match, TRBD1 (5 bases). The V and J ends lost 2 bases and 4 bases respectively, with 18 bases between them. The CDR3 consists of 17 residues. Per germline, CDR1 MNHEY and CDR2 SVGEGT. CDR3 sequence: CASSYPNSGLEGNTIYF. Here the CDR3 DNA reads TGTGCCAGCAGTTACCCCAATTCGGGACTTGAAGGAAACACCATATATTTT.

The V call is TRBV25-1, the J call TRBJ2-2, with D tentatively TRBD2 (6 bases). With 7 bases removed from V and 6 bases from J, the gap between germline ends came to 12 bases. Germline values: CDR1 MGHDK, CDR2 SYGVNS. CDR3 size: 13 residues. The CDR3 region is CASIAGFAGELFF. CDR3 sequence (DNA): TGTGCCAGCATTGCGGGGTTTGCCGGGGAGCTGTTTTTT.

This chain connects TRBV28 to TRBJ1-6; 7 positions agree with TRBD1. This CDR3 has 19 residues. Germline V gene lookup returns CDR1 MDHEN and CDR2 SYDVKM. Trimming took 6 bases from V and 3 from J; bases not matched to a gene: 17. The CDR3 loop reads CASSQFPPTGLYYNSPLHF. The CDR3 coding sequence is TGTGCCAGCAGCCAATTTCCCCCGACAGGGTTGTACTATAATTCACCCCTCCACTTT.

The V gene is TRBV4-2, the J gene TRBJ2-1; 15 nucleotides match TRBD2. Unmatched junction bases numbered 9, after V lost 1 base and J lost 5 bases. There are 19 residues in the CDR3. The V gene's germline CDR1 is LGHNA and CDR2 YNFKEQ. The CDR3 protein is CASSQATGTSGRKDNEQFF. CDR3 sequence (DNA): TGTGCCAGCAGCCAAGCGACCGGGACTAGCGGGAGGAAGGACAATGAGCAGTTCTTC.

The chain uses TRBV10-3 and TRBJ2-1, with D perhaps matching TRBD2 (7 bases). This CDR3 region has 17 residues. V shed 0 bases and J shed 8 bases, with 20 bases lying between them. Germline CDR1 and CDR2: ENHRY and SYGVKD. CDR3 sequence (DNA): TGTGCCATCAGTGAGTCGGGGGGGGCTCATCCCGGGGATGAGCAGTTCTTC. It encodes CAISESGGAHPGDEQFF.

The J gene is TRBJ2-1, the V gene TRBV18; TRBD2 agrees at 7 bases. V lost 4 bases, J lost 6 bases, and 12 bases stayed unmatched. CDR1 and CDR2 (germline): KGHSH, LQKENI. The CDR3 covers 16 residues. The CDR3 coding sequence is TGTGCCAGCTCACTAAGCGGGAAACGTCGTTTCAATGAGCAGTTCTTC. This sequence encodes CASSLSGKRRFNEQFF.

The chain recombines TRBV21-1 with TRBJ2-1; the D segment call TRBD1 is taken from the table without a DNA check. TRBV21-1 is a pseudogene segment. The CDR3 consists of 16 residues. CDR3 nucleotides: TGTGCCAGCAGCCACCGGTCAGGGGGCTCCTACAATGAGCAGTTCTTC. This sequence encodes CASSHRSGGSYNEQFF.

The J gene is TRBJ2-7, the V gene TRBV6-1; 7 bases map to TRBD1. J lost 0 bases, V lost 3 bases, and 2 bases had no gene match. The CDR3 is 14 residues long. Germline loops: CDR1 MNHNS, CDR2 SASEGT. The CDR3 DNA reads TGTGCCAGCAGTGACAGGGGGAGCTCCTACGAGCAGTACTTC. This sequence encodes CASSDRGSSYEQYF.

The rearrangement uses TRBV5-5 and TRBJ2-7; D may be TRBD2 (5 bases). V was shortened by 4 bases and J by 0 bases, with 17 bases between the two germline ends. This CDR3 has 16 residues. In germline, CDR1 is SGHKS, CDR2 YYEKEE (reference sequence). The CDR3: CASSLLGGSISYEQYF. The CDR3 coding sequence is TGTGCCAGCAGCCTACTCGGCGGGTCCATCTCCTACGAGCAGTACTTC.

The gene calls are TRBV27 and TRBJ2-7; maybe TRBD1 (6 bases). This CDR3 region has 14 residues. V was pared by 5 bases and J by 2 bases, with 13 bases between. CDR1 is MNHEY and CDR2 is SMNVEV in the germline V gene (reference sequence). CDR3 sequence: CASSRPGVPYEQYF. CDR3 nucleotide sequence: TGTGCCAGCAGTCGCCCAGGGGTTCCCTACGAGCAGTACTTC.

The chain couples TRBV5-1 to TRBJ2-7; 7 bases line up with TRBD1. The CDR3 runs to 13 residues. V lost 3 bases to trimming and J lost 3 bases; unmatched junction nucleotides: 3. Germline CDR1 is SGHRS and CDR2 is YFSETQ. DNA for the CDR3: TGCGCCAGCAGCTCGGACAGGAACTACGAGCAGTACTTC. Amino acid sequence: CASSSDRNYEQYF.

The chain employs TRBV29-1 and TRBJ1-1; D remains ambiguous. The CDR3 has 14 residues. Trimming removed 1 base from V and 4 bases from J, with 13 bases in between. Germline V gene data show CDR1 as SQVTM and CDR2 as ANQGSEA. CDR3 sequence reads: CSVEARRAGTEAFF. In DNA, the CDR3 is TGCAGCGTTGAAGCTCGGAGGGCGGGCACTGAAGCTTTCTTT.

This chain connects TRBV9 to TRBJ2-7; 10 bases match TRBD1. Losses at the gene ends were 4 bases for V and 5 bases for J; bases not matched to a gene: 12. The CDR3 runs to 16 residues. Germline V gene data show CDR1 as SGDLS and CDR2 as YYNGEE. Here the CDR3 DNA reads TGTGCCAGCAGCCCCCGACCGGGACAGGGGTCCAACGAGCAGTACTTC. Amino acid sequence: CASSPRPGQGSNEQYF.